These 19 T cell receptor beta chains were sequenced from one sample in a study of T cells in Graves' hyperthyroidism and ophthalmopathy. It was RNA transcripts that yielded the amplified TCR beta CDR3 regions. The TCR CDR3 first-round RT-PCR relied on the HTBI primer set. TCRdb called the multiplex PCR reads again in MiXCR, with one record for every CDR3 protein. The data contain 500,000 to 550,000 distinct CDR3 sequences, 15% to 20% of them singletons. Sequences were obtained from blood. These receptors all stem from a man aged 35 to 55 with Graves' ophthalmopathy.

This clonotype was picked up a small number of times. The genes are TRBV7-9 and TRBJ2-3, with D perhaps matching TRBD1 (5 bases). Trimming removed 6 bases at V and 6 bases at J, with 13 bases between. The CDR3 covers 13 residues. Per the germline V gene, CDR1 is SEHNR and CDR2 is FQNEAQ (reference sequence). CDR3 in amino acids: CASRFDSSDTQYF. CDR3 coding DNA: TGTGCCAGCAGATTTGACAGTTCGGATACGCAGTATTTT.

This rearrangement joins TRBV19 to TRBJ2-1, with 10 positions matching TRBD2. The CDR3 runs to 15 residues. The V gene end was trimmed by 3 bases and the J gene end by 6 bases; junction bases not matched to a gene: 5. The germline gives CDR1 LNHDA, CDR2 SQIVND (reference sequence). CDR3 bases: TGTGCCAGTAGTATTCTAGGGACTAGCGCCAATGAGCAGTTCTTC. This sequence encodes CASSILGTSANEQFF. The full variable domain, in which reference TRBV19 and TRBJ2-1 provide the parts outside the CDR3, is DGGITQSPKYLFRKEGQNVTLSCEQNLNHDAMYWYRQDPGQGLRLIYYSQIVNDFQKGDIAEGYSVSREKKESFPLTVTSAQKNPTAFYLCASSILGTSANEQFFGPGTRLTVL.

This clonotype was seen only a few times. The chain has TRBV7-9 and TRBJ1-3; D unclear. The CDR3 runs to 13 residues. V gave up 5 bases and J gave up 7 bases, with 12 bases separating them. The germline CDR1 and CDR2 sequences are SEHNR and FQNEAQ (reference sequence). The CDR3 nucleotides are TGTGCCAGCAGCCACGACGTACGGAACACCATATATTTT. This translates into CASSHDVRNTIYF.

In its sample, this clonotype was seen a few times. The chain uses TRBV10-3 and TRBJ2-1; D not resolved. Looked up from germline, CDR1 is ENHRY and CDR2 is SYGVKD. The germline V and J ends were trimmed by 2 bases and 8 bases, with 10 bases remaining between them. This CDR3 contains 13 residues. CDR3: CAISERADDEQFF. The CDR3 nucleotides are TGTGCCATCAGTGAGAGGGCTGACGATGAGCAGTTCTTC.

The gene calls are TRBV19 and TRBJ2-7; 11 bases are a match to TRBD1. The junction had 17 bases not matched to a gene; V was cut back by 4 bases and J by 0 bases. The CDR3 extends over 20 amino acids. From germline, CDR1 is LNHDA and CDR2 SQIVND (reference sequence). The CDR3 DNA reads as TGTGCCAGTAGTACGCCCGCCGGGACAGGGGGAGGGCCCAGCTCCTACGAGCAGTACTTC. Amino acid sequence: CASSTPAGTGGGPSSYEQYF.

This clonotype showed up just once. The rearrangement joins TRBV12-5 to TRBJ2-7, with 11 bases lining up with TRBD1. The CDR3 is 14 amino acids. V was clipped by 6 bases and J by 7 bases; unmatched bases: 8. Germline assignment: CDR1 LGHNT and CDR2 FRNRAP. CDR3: CASGRRDRGSEQYF. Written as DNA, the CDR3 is TGTGCTAGTGGCCGCCGGGACAGGGGGAGTGAGCAGTACTTC.

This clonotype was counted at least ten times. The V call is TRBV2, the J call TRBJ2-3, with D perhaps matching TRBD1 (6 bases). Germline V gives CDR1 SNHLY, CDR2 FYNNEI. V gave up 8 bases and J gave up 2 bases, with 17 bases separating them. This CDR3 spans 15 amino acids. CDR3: CASAKERGITDTQYF. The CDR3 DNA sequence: TGTGCCAGCGCGAAGGAGAGGGGGATCACAGATACGCAGTATTTT.

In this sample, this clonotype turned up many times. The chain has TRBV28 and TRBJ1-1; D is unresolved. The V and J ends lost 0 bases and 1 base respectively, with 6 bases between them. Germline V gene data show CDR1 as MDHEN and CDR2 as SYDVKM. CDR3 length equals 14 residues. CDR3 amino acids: CASSLWEGNTEAFF. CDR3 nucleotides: TGTGCCAGCAGTTTATGGGAGGGGAACACTGAAGCTTTCTTT.

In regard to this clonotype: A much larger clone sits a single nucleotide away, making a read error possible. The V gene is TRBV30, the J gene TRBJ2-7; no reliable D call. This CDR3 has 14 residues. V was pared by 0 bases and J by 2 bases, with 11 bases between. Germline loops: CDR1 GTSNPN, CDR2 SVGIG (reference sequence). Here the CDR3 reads CAWSVGRRAYEQYF. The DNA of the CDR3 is TGTGCCTGGAGTGTTGGTCGCAGAGCCTACGAGCAGTACTTC. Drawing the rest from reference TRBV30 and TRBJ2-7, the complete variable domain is SQTIHQWPATLVQPVGSPLSLECTVEGTSNPNLYWYRQAAGRGLQLLFYSVGIGQISSEVPQNLSASRPQDRQFILSSKKLLLSDSGFYLCAWSVGRRAYEQYFGPGTRLTVT.

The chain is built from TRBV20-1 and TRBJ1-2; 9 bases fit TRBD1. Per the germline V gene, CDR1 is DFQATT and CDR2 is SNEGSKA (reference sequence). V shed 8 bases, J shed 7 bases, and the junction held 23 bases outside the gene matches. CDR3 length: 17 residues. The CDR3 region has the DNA TGCAGTACAACACACGAATCCTACAGGGGGCGCGGGGGTGGCTACACCTTC. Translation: CSTTHESYRGRGGGYTF.

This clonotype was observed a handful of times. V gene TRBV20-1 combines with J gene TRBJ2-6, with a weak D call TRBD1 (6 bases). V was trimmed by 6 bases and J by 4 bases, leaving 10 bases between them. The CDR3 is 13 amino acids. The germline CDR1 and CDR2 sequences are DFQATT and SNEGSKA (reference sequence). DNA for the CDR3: TGCAGTGCCACAGGGTACGGGGCCAACGTCCTGACTTTC. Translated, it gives CSATGYGANVLTF.

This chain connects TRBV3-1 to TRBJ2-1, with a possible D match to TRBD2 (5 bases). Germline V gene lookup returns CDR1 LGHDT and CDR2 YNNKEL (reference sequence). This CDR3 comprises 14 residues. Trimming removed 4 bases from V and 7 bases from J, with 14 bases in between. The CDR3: CASSPKLARNEQFF. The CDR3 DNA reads TGTGCCAGCAGCCCGAAGCTAGCAAGGAATGAGCAGTTCTTC.

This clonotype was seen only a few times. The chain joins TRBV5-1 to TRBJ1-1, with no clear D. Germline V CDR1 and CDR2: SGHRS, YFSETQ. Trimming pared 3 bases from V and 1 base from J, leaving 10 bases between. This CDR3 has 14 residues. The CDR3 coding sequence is TGCGCCAGCAGCTGGAAGCCAGGGAACACTGAAGCTTTCTTT. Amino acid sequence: CASSWKPGNTEAFF. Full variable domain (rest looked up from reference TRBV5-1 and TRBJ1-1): KAGVTQTPRYLIKTRGQQVTLSCSPISGHRSVSWYQQTPGQGLQFLFEYFSETQRNKGNFPGRFSGRQFSNSRSEMNVSTLELGDSALYLCASSWKPGNTEAFFGQGTRLTVV.

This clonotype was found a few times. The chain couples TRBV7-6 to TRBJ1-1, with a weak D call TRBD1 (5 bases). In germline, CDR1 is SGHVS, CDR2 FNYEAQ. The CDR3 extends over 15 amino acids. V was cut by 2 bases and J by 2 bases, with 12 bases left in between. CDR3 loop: CASSLWGGGNTEAFF. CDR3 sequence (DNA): TGTGCCAGCAGCTTATGGGGGGGTGGAAACACTGAAGCTTTCTTT.

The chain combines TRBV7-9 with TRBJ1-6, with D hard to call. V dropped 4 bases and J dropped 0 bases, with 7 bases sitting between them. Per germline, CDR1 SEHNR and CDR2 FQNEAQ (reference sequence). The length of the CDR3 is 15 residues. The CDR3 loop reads CASSWSGSYNSPLHF. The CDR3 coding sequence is TGTGCCAGCAGCTGGAGCGGCTCCTATAATTCACCCCTCCACTTT.

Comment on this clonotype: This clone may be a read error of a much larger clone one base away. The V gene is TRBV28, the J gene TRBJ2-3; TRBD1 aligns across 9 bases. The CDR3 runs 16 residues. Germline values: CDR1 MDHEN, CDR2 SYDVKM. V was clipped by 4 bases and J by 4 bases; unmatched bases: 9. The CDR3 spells CASSSNRGLPADTQYF. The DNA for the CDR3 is TGTGCCAGCAGTTCCAACAGGGGGCTCCCGGCAGATACGCAGTATTTT.

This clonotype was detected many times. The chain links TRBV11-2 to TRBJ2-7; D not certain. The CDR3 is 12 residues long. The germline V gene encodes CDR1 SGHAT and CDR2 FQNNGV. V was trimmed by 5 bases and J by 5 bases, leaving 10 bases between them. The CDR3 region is CASSGPSDEQYF. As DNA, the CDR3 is TGTGCCAGCAGCGGACCTTCTGACGAGCAGTACTTC.

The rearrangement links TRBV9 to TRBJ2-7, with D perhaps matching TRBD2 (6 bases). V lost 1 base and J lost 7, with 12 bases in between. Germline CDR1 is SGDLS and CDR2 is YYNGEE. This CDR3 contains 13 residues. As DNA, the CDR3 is TGTGCCAGCAGCGTATCTGTCGGGGGAGAGCAGTACTTC. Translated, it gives CASSVSVGGEQYF.

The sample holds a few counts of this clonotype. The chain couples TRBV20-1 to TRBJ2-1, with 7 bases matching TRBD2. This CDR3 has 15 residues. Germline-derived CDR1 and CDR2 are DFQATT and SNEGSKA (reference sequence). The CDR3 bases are TGCGGGGGAAGAAGCGGGGCCAGCTCCTACAATGAGCAGTTCTTC. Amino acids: CGGRSGASSYNEQFF.